This TCR beta chain was obtained from a study of cytomegalovirus exposure and HLA in healthy donors. Whole-study findings and limits: Across donors, most TCRs were seen rarely, yet some public ones were widespread. Per a later analysis, HLA-associated TCR beta chains showed more clonal expansion than other, equally common TCR beta chains.

Concerning this clone itself: The antigen remains unidentified.

CDR1 and CDR2 from the germline V gene are SGDLS and YYNGEE. The CDR3 loop spans 15 amino acids. Losses at the gene ends were 0 bases for V and 4 bases for J; bases not matched to a gene: 5. Primers included in the PCR were 60 Vbeta and 13 Jbeta primers. Assay: immunoSEQ multiplex PCR; the TCRdb copy retains only in-frame clones and omits some. Seen here are under 200,000 clones, under 90% observed once, and the top ten hold around 2%. There were likely unrecorded immune exposures, though donors were nominally healthy when sampled. This chain connects TRBV9 to TRBJ1-2, with 8 positions matching TRBD1. Sequenced material: PBMCs. The sequence came from a man younger than 30 in good health and CMV-seronegative. CDR3 in amino acids: CASSVGPGGGYGYTF. The CDR3 DNA reads TGTGCCAGCAGCGTAGGGCCAGGGGGCGGCTATGGCTACACCTTC.